These 20 T cell receptor beta chains share one sample of origin, sequenced in a study of blood T cells in healthy people across ages. The authors ran a second PCR of roughly 6 to 12 cycles using a sample-barcoded 5' primer and a J-beta primer mix. TCRdb processed the 5' RACE reads anew with MiXCR; each CDR3 protein has one entry. The profile shows approximately 810,000 distinct CDR3 sequences, around 36% of them singletons. The specimen sequenced was blood. The receptors derive from a man aged 18 to 30 in good health.

The chain carries TRBV2 and TRBJ2-4; D not resolved. Trimming stripped 2 bases from V and 0 bases from J, with 11 bases between. The germline V gene encodes CDR1 SNHLY and CDR2 FYNNEI. The CDR3 has 16 residues. The CDR3 DNA is TGTGCCAGCAGTGAACACGGCGGTCTAGCCAAAAACATTCAGTACTTC. This sequence encodes CASSEHGGLAKNIQYF.

This clonotype turned up a few times. The rearrangement uses TRBV5-5 and TRBJ1-2; D not resolved. With 4 bases removed from V and 7 bases from J, the gap between germline ends came to 17 bases. The CDR3 spans 14 residues. Germline V gene lookup returns CDR1 SGHKS and CDR2 YYEKEE (reference sequence). CDR3 in amino acids: CASSVLGGLGGYTF. Written as DNA, the CDR3 is TGTGCCAGCAGCGTCTTAGGCGGCCTTGGTGGCTACACCTTC.

This clonotype was detected only once. Given the absence of the conserved phenylalanine or tryptophan at the CDR3 end, a read error is likely. The chain uses TRBV7-2 and TRBJ1-1; D remains ambiguous. The CDR3 is 13 residues long. Germline V gene data show CDR1 as SGHTA and CDR2 as FQGNSA. The V and J ends lost 5 bases and 4 bases respectively, with 11 bases between them. The CDR3 region has the DNA TGTGCCAGCAGCCCGACCGGAGGCACTGAAGCTTTCTTG. Its translation: CASSPTGGTEAFL.

This rearrangement joins TRBV7-2 to TRBJ2-4, with 7 bases lining up with TRBD1. This CDR3 region has 17 residues. J was trimmed by 2 bases and V by 5 bases; bases with no gene match: 12. Germline V gene lookup returns CDR1 SGHTA and CDR2 FQGNSA. The CDR3 protein is CASSNHRGVLTKNIQYF. CDR3 in DNA: TGTGCCAGCAGCAATCACAGGGGTGTTTTGACCAAAAACATTCAGTACTTC.

V usage is TRBV12-3 or TRBV12-4 and J usage is TRBJ2-3; D ambiguous. This CDR3 contains 13 residues. Trimming cost V 5 bases and J 5 bases, with 11 bases left between them. The CDR3 coding sequence is TGTGCCAGCAGTGTCGATTCGGTAGATACGCAGTATTTT. Encoded protein: CASSVDSVDTQYF.

The V gene is TRBV20-1, the J gene TRBJ2-5; D is unresolved. V was clipped by 0 bases and J by 3 bases, with 14 bases between them. This CDR3 contains 15 residues. Germline lookup yields CDR1 DFQATT and CDR2 SNEGSKA (reference sequence). CDR3 nucleotide sequence: TGCAGTGCTAGAGAGTGGGCAGAAGCGAAAGAGACCCAGTACTTC. Translating gives CSAREWAEAKETQYF.

This clonotype appeared a few times. CDR3 loop: CASRMEGSSEKLFF. The DNA of the CDR3 is TGTGCCAGCCGTATGGAGGGATCAAGTGAAAAACTGTTTTTT. V gene TRBV7-2 combines with J gene TRBJ1-4; D is uncertain. CDR1 is SGHTA, CDR2 FQGNSA, per germline. CDR3 length: 14 amino acids. V dropped 8 bases and J dropped 7 bases, with 17 bases sitting between them.

The chain joins TRBV2 to TRBJ1-6; D is unresolved. This CDR3 has 14 residues. The V gene lost 4 bases and the J gene lost 9 bases, with 13 bases spanning the gap. Germline values: CDR1 SNHLY, CDR2 FYNNEI. This CDR3 reads CASSADGLGSPLHF. The CDR3 coding sequence is TGTGCCAGCAGTGCGGACGGCCTGGGTTCACCCCTCCACTTT. Together with reference TRBV2 and TRBJ1-6, the CDR3 gives the full variable domain: EPEVTQTPSHQVTQMGQEVILRCVPISNHLYFYWYRQILGQKVEFLVSFYNNEISEKSEIFDDQFSVERPDGSNFTLKIRSTKLEDSAMYFCASSADGLGSPLHFGNGTRLTVT.

The gene calls are TRBV13 and TRBJ2-7; no definite D call. The CDR3 extends over 13 amino acids. Trimming took 5 bases from V and 8 from J, leaving 16 bases between them. CDR1 is PRHDT and CDR2 is FYEKMQ in the germline V gene (reference sequence). The CDR3 DNA follows: TGTGCCAGCAGCGCAGGAGACACGTTGCAGCAGTACTTC. It codes for CASSAGDTLQQYF.

The chain recombines TRBV20-1 with TRBJ1-6; D gene uncertain. Deletions cut 0 bases from V and 10 bases from J, with 10 bases between. This CDR3 contains 13 residues. In germline, CDR1 is DFQATT, CDR2 SNEGSKA (reference sequence). DNA for the CDR3: TGCAGTGCTAGAGATCATGAGGACTCACCCCTCCACTTT. Protein product: CSARDHEDSPLHF.

Of note for this clonotype: The junction departs from germline at one end; a sequencing error may be responsible. The chain links TRBV15 to TRBJ2-2, with D perhaps TRBD1 or TRBD2 (5 bases each). The V gene's germline CDR1 is LNHNV and CDR2 YYDKDF (reference sequence). The CDR3 is 15 amino acids. The CDR3 loop is CATSRDRGITGEPFF. The CDR3 DNA is TGTGCCACCAGCAGAGATAGGGGTATCACCGGGGAGCCGTTTTTT.

Of note for this clonotype: The germline gene is not matched at one end of the junction; a read error may be the cause. The chain joins TRBV4-3 to TRBJ1-2; a weak D match, TRBD1 (5 bases). The germline CDR1 and CDR2 sequences are LGHNA and YSLEER. CDR3 length: 14 residues. For the CDR3, the DNA is TGCGCCAGCAGCCAAGATGGCACAGGCTATGGCGACACCTTC. It specifies CASSQDGTGYGDTF.

This clonotype was detected only a few times. The chain has TRBV5-1 and TRBJ2-3, with 7 bases lining up with TRBD1. Looked up from germline, CDR1 is SGHRS and CDR2 is YFSETQ. Trimming at V came to 1 base and at J to 5 bases, leaving 7 bases not matched to a gene. The CDR3 sequence is 15 residues long. The CDR3 DNA is TGCGCCAGCAGCTTGTTCACAGGGGTTGGAGATACGCAGTATTTT. This encodes CASSLFTGVGDTQYF.

This clonotype was seen more than once but under ten times. J is TRBJ2-3 and V is TRBV14, with D hard to call. V was shortened by 2 bases and J by 3 bases, with 12 bases between the two germline ends. CDR3 length equals 15 residues. Germline lookup yields CDR1 SGHDN and CDR2 FVKESK. DNA of the CDR3: TGTGCCAGCAGCCAATGGTCGGGTCGGACAGATACGCAGTATTTT. Its protein product is CASSQWSGRTDTQYF.

V and J are TRBV7-9 and TRBJ2-5, with D perhaps assigned TRBD1 or TRBD2 (5 bases each). The V end lost 4 bases, the J end lost 1 base, and 19 bases lay between the germline ends. CDR3 length: 17 amino acids. CDR1 SEHNR and CDR2 FQNEAQ come from the germline V gene (reference sequence). CDR3: CASSSTLRDLGQETQYF. CDR3 nucleotide sequence: TGTGCCAGCAGCTCCACCCTCAGGGACCTAGGCCAAGAGACCCAGTACTTC. Combining the CDR3 with reference TRBV7-9 and TRBJ2-5 gives the whole variable domain DTGVSQNPRHKITKRGQNVTFRCDPISEHNRLYWYRQTLGQGPEFLTYFQNEAQLEKSRLLSDRFSAERPKGSFSTLEIQRTEQGDSAMYLCASSSTLRDLGQETQYFGPGTRLLVL.

The rearrangement links TRBV4-2 to TRBJ1-4; weak D call: TRBD1 (5 bases). Trimming took off 2 bases at V and 5 bases at J, with 18 bases between the two ends. From germline, CDR1 is LGHNA and CDR2 YNFKEQ. This CDR3 is 17 amino acids long. CDR3 region: CASSQPFQGQGNEKLFF. In nucleotides, the CDR3 is TGTGCCAGCAGCCAACCGTTTCAGGGTCAAGGAAATGAAAAACTGTTTTTT.

The rearrangement links TRBV7-2 to TRBJ2-3; D remains ambiguous. The CDR3 totals 13 residues. V lost 0 bases and J 7 bases, leaving 8 bases between the germline ends. Germline-derived CDR1 and CDR2 are SGHTA and FQGNSA. CDR3 in DNA: TGTGCCAGCAGCTTAGCGATGGAGAATACGCAGTATTTT. It encodes CASSLAMENTQYF. Supplemented by reference TRBV7-2 and TRBJ2-3, the full variable domain reads GAGVSQSPSNKVTEKGKDVELRCDPISGHTALYWYRQSLGQGLEFLIYFQGNSAPDKSGLPSDRFSAERTGGSVSTLTIQRTQQEDSAVYLCASSLAMENTQYFGPGTRLTVL.

The chain has TRBV7-6 and TRBJ2-1; maybe TRBD1 (5 bases). Germline CDR1 and CDR2: SGHVS and FNYEAQ. The CDR3 runs to 16 residues. Trimming pared 5 bases from V and 1 base from J, leaving 15 bases between. CDR3: CASSLRPQGSYNEQFF. Written as DNA, the CDR3 is TGTGCCAGCAGCCTTCGACCCCAGGGTTCCTACAATGAGCAGTTCTTC.

This clonotype was picked up a small number of times. The chain recombines TRBV2 with TRBJ2-3, with 7 bases identical to TRBD2. The CDR3 is 14 residues long. The germline V gene encodes CDR1 SNHLY and CDR2 FYNNEI. Losses at the gene ends were 6 bases for V and 4 bases for J; bases not matched to a gene: 7. The DNA for the CDR3 is TGTGCCAGCAGCGCCCAGCGGGGCTCAGATACGCAGTATTTT. This encodes CASSAQRGSDTQYF.

This clonotype was counted many times. The V and J genes are TRBV10-3 and TRBJ2-3, with 7 bases lining up with TRBD1. Germline assignment: CDR1 ENHRY and CDR2 SYGVKD. V was clipped by 8 bases and J by 6 bases; unmatched bases: 2. The CDR3 has 11 residues. The CDR3 region is CAIRDSDTQYF. The CDR3 bases are TGTGCCATCCGGGACAGTGATACGCAGTATTTT.